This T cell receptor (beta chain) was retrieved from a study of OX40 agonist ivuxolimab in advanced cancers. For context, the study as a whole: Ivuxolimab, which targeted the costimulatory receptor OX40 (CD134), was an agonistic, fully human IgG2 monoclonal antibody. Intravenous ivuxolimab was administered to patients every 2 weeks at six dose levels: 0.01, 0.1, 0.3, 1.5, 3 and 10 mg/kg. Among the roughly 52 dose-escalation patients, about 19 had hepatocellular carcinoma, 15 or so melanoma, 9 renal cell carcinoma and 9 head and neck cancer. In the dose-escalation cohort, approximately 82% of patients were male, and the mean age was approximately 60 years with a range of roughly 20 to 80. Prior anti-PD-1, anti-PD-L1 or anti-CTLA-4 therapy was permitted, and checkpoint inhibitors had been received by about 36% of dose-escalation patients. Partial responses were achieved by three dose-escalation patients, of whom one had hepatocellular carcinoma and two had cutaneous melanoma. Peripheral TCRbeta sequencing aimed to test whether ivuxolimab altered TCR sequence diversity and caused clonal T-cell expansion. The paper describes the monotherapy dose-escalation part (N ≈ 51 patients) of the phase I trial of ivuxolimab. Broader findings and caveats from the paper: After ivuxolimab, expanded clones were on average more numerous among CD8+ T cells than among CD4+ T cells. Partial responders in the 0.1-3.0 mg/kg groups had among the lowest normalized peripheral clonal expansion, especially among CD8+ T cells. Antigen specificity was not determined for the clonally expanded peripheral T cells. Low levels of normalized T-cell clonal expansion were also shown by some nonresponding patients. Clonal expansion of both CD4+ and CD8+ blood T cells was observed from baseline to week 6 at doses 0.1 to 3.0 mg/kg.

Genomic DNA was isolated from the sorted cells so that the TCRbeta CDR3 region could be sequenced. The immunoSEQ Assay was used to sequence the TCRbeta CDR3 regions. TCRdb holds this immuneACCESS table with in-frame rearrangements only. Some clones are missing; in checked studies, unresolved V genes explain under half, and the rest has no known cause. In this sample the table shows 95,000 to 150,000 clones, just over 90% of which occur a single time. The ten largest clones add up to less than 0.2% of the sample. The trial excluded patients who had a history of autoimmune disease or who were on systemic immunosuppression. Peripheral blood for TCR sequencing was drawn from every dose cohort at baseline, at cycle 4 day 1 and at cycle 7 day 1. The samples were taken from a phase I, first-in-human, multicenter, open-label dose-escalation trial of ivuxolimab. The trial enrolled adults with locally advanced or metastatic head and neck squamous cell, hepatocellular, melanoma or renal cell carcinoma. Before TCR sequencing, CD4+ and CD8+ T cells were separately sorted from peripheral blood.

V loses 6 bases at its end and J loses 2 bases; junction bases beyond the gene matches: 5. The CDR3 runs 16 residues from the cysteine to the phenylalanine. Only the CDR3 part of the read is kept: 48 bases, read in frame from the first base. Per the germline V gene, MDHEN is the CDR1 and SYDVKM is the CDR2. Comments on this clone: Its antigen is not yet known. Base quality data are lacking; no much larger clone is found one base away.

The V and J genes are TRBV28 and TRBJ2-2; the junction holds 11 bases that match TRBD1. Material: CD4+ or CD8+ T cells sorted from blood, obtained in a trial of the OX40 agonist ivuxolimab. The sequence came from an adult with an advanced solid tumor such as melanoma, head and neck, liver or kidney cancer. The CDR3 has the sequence CASSQRTGGNTGELFF. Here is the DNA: TGTGCCAGCAGCCAAAGGACAGGGGGCAACACCGGGGAGCTGTTTTTT.